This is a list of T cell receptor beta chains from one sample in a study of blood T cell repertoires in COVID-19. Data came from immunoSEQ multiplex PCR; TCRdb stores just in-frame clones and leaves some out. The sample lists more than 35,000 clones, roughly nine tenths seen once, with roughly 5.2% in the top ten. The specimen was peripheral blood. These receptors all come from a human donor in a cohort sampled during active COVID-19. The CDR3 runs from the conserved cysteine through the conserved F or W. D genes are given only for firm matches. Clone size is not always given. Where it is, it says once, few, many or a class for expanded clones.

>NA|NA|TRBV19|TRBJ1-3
CASSRQAGNTIYF
TGTGCCAGTAGTAGGCAGGCTGGAAACACCATATATTTT
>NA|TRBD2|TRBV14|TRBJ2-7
CASSQDGTSGRYEQYF
TGTGCCAGCAGCCAAGACGGGACTAGCGGGAGGTACGAGCAGTACTTC
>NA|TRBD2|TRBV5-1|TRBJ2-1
CASSPRRWERGNEQFF
TGCGCCAGCAGCCCCCGTCGATGGGAGCGGGGCAATGAGCAGTTCTTC
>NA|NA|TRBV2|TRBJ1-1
CASSEAGDTEAFF
TGTGCCAGCAGTGAAGCCGGGGACACTGAAGCTTTCTTT
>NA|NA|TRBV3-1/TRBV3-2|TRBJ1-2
CASSQEWAGPAGYGYTF
TGTGCCAGCAGCCAGGAATGGGCAGGGCCCGCTGGCTATGGCTACACCTTC
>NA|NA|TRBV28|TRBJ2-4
CASSRLGGDKNIQYF
TGTGCCAGCAGCCGACTGGGAGGCGACAAAAACATTCAGTACTTC
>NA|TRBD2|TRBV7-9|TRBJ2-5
CASTLPGLDKETQYF
TGTGCCAGCACCCTGCCGGGACTAGATAAAGAGACCCAGTACTTC
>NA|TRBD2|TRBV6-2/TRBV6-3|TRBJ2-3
CASSYVTSGTRYTQYF
TGTGCCAGCAGTTACGTAACTAGCGGGACCCGTTATACGCAGTATTTT
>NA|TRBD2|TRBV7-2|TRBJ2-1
CASSFSGDFRSYNEQFF
TGTGCCAGCAGCTTTAGCGGGGACTTTCGCTCCTACAATGAGCAGTTCTTC
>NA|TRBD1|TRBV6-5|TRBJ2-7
CASSYRQGAYEQYF
TGTGCCAGCAGTTACCGACAGGGTGCCTACGAGCAGTACTTC
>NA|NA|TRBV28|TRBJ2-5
CASSFGPIQETQYF
TGTGCCAGCAGTTTTGGGCCGATTCAAGAGACCCAGTACTTC
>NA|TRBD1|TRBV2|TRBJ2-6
CASSERTGSSGANVLTF
TGTGCCAGCAGTGAACGGACAGGGAGCTCTGGGGCCAACGTCCTGACTTTC
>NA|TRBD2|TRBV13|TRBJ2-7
CASSSILAGGYEQYF
TGTGCCAGCAGCTCGATACTAGCGGGAGGCTACGAGCAGTACTTC
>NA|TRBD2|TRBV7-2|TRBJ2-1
CASRLHGTSGSSYNEQFF
TGTGCCAGCAGACTACACGGGACTAGCGGGAGCTCCTACAATGAGCAGTTCTTC
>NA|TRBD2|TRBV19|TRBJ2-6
CASSPGLAVAGANVLTF
TGTGCCAGTAGTCCTGGACTAGCCGTGGCTGGGGCCAACGTCCTGACTTTC
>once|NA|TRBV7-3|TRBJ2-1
CASSLTVTVPYNEQFF
TGTGCCAGCAGCTTAACTGTGACTGTTCCCTACAATGAGCAGTTCTTC
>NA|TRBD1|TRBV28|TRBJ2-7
CASSTGTGGQSRYEQYF
TGTGCCAGCAGCACCGGGACAGGGGGTCAATCGCGCTACGAGCAGTACTTC
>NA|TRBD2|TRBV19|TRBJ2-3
CASTTVSGLAGPQYF
TGTGCCAGCACTACTGTCAGCGGACTAGCGGGACCTCAGTATTTT
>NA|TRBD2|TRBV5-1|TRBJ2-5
CASSSIAGAETQYF
TGCGCCAGCAGCTCGATAGCGGGAGCGGAGACCCAGTACTTC
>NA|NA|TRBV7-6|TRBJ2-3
CASSRAHGDTQYF
TGTGCCAGCAGCCGAGCGCATGGGGATACGCAGTATTTT